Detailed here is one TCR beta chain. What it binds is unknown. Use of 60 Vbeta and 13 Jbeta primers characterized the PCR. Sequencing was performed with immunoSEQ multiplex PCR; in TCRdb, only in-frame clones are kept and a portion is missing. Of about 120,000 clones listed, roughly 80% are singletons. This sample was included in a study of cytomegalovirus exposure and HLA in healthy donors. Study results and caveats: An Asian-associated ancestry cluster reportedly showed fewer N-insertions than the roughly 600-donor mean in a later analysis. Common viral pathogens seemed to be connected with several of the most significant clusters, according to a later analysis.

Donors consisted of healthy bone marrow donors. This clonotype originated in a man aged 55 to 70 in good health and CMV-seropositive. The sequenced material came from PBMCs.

In nucleotides, the CDR3 is TGTGCCAGTAAGACAGGAAACACCGGGGAGCTGTTTTTT. Its protein is CASKTGNTGELFF. The rearrangement links TRBV6-1 to TRBJ2-2; D may be TRBD1 (6 bases). The CDR3 is made up of 13 amino acids. Germline V gene sequence: CDR1 MNHNS, CDR2 SASEGT. V lost 9 bases to trimming and J lost 2 bases, with 10 bases between them.